A selection of T cell receptor beta chains follows, all from one sample in a study of T cell responses to AZD1222 COVID-19 vaccine. The protocol was immunoSEQ multiplex PCR, while the TCRdb copy is restricted to in-frame clones and leaves out a portion. The sample has approximately 150,000 clones, 89% seen once. The input for sequencing was peripheral blood, taken on day 0 of AZD1222 vaccination. All receptors derive from an adult in good health. Each CDR3 is given with its conserved first and last residue. Each record gives: clone size, D gene, V gene, J gene, CDR3 DNA, CDR3 protein. A D gene is named only where the DNA matches it firmly. Size tells how often a clone was seen (once, few, many) or the class of an expanded clone, and some rows leave it out.

clone_size: .; d_call: .; v_call: TRBV25-1; j_call: TRBJ1-4; cdr3_nt: TGTGCCAGCAGTGATATAGGGTACGAAAAACTGTTTTTT; cdr3_aa: CASSDIGYEKLFF
clone_size: .; d_call: TRBD1; v_call: TRBV24-1; j_call: TRBJ1-1; cdr3_nt: TGTGCCACCAGAGACAGGGTGAACACTGAAGCTTTCTTT; cdr3_aa: CATRDRVNTEAFF
clone_size: .; d_call: .; v_call: TRBV6-5; j_call: TRBJ2-7; cdr3_nt: TGTGCCAGCAGTTACCTGGACGAGCAGTACTTC; cdr3_aa: CASSYLDEQYF
clone_size: .; d_call: .; v_call: TRBV7-2; j_call: TRBJ2-7; cdr3_nt: TGTGCCAGCACCCGTGCGGGAAACTCCTACGAGCAGTACTTC; cdr3_aa: CASTRAGNSYEQYF
clone_size: once; d_call: .; v_call: TRBV24-1; j_call: TRBJ2-3; cdr3_nt: TGTGCCACCCGATCTCAGAGACCCACAGATACGCAGTATTTT; cdr3_aa: CATRSQRPTDTQYF
clone_size: .; d_call: .; v_call: TRBV25-1; j_call: TRBJ2-7; cdr3_nt: TGTGCCAGCAGCCCGGCATCCAGCGAGCAGTACTTC; cdr3_aa: CASSPASSEQYF
clone_size: .; d_call: .; v_call: TRBV6-2/TRBV6-3; j_call: TRBJ2-1; cdr3_nt: TGTGCCAGCAGTTACTCCCTCCGCAATGAGCAGTTCTTC; cdr3_aa: CASSYSLRNEQFF
clone_size: .; d_call: .; v_call: TRBV7-2; j_call: TRBJ2-5; cdr3_nt: TGTGCCAGCAGCTTAGTAAATTCCCAAGAGACCCAGTACTTC; cdr3_aa: CASSLVNSQETQYF
clone_size: .; d_call: .; v_call: TRBV6-4; j_call: TRBJ2-3; cdr3_nt: TGTGCCAGCAGTCCCGGGACCTTCGGAGATACGCAGTATTTT; cdr3_aa: CASSPGTFGDTQYF
clone_size: .; d_call: .; v_call: TRBV4-1; j_call: TRBJ2-2; cdr3_nt: TGCGCCAGCAACTACGGTAAACAGAGGAACACCGGGGAGCTGTTTTTT; cdr3_aa: CASNYGKQRNTGELFF
clone_size: few; d_call: .; v_call: TRBV20-1; j_call: TRBJ1-1; cdr3_nt: TGCAGTGGGAGGGGGAACACTGAAGCTTTCTTT; cdr3_aa: CSGRGNTEAFF
clone_size: .; d_call: TRBD2; v_call: TRBV18; j_call: TRBJ2-1; cdr3_nt: TGTGCCAGCTCACCACGGGGTAGCGGGAGGGCCTCAAATGAGCAGTTCTTC; cdr3_aa: CASSPRGSGRASNEQFF
clone_size: .; d_call: .; v_call: TRBV6-4; j_call: TRBJ2-1; cdr3_nt: TGTGCCAGCAGTGACTTCGGGGAAGGTGAGCAGTTCTTC; cdr3_aa: CASSDFGEGEQFF
clone_size: .; d_call: TRBD1; v_call: TRBV5-1; j_call: TRBJ1-1; cdr3_nt: TGCGCCAGCAGCTTACGGACAGGGGCGGTGAACACTGAAGCTTTCTTT; cdr3_aa: CASSLRTGAVNTEAFF
clone_size: .; d_call: TRBD2; v_call: TRBV29-1; j_call: TRBJ2-1; cdr3_nt: TGCAGCGCTTTATCCGGACTAGCGGTCGTTGAGCAGTTCTTC; cdr3_aa: CSALSGLAVVEQFF
clone_size: .; d_call: TRBD1; v_call: TRBV29-1; j_call: TRBJ1-2; cdr3_nt: TGCAGCGTTGATTGGACAGGAGGAGGCTACACCTTC; cdr3_aa: CSVDWTGGGYTF
clone_size: .; d_call: .; v_call: TRBV27; j_call: TRBJ1-2; cdr3_nt: TGTGCCAGCAGTTTTCGGCAGGGCCGTGGCTACACCTTC; cdr3_aa: CASSFRQGRGYTF
clone_size: .; d_call: TRBD2; v_call: TRBV6-5; j_call: TRBJ2-2; cdr3_nt: TGTGCCAGCAGTTACGAGAGCGGGAGACCCGGGGAGCTGTTTTTT; cdr3_aa: CASSYESGRPGELFF
clone_size: .; d_call: .; v_call: TRBV7-2; j_call: TRBJ2-3; cdr3_nt: TGTGCCAGCAGCTTAGTCTTAGACATCAATACGCAGTATTTT; cdr3_aa: CASSLVLDINTQYF
clone_size: .; d_call: TRBD1; v_call: TRBV2; j_call: TRBJ1-6; cdr3_nt: TGTGCCAGCAGTTTACAGGGGTCCTATAATTCACCCCTCCACTTT; cdr3_aa: CASSLQGSYNSPLHF
clone_size: .; d_call: TRBD2; v_call: TRBV5-1; j_call: TRBJ2-5; cdr3_nt: TGCGCCAGCAGCTTGTTTCCGGGAGGGGAAGGGGAGACCCAGTACTTC; cdr3_aa: CASSLFPGGEGETQYF
clone_size: .; d_call: .; v_call: TRBV28; j_call: TRBJ1-2; cdr3_nt: TGTGCCACCCGGGAGAGGGGCGGGGGCTACACCTTC; cdr3_aa: CATRERGGGYTF
clone_size: .; d_call: TRBD2; v_call: TRBV7-2; j_call: TRBJ2-4; cdr3_nt: TGTGCCAGCAGCTCGGGACTAGCGGAAAACATTCAGTACTTC; cdr3_aa: CASSSGLAENIQYF
clone_size: .; d_call: .; v_call: TRBV10-2; j_call: TRBJ2-7; cdr3_nt: TGCGCCAGCAGAATCGAATGGGGGCCCCGAGGGGAGCAGTACTTC; cdr3_aa: CASRIEWGPRGEQYF
clone_size: .; d_call: .; v_call: TRBV20-1; j_call: TRBJ1-5; cdr3_nt: TGCAGTGCTAGTCAGGGCCATAGCAATCAGCCCCAGCATTTT; cdr3_aa: CSASQGHSNQPQHF
clone_size: .; d_call: TRBD1; v_call: TRBV5-4; j_call: TRBJ1-2; cdr3_nt: TGTGCCTCGACGAGGGACAGGGGGTATGGCTACACCTTC; cdr3_aa: CASTRDRGYGYTF
clone_size: .; d_call: .; v_call: TRBV5-8; j_call: TRBJ2-3; cdr3_nt: TGTGCCAGCAGCTTGCATGGCGGGCCTAGCACAGATACGCAGTATTTT; cdr3_aa: CASSLHGGPSTDTQYF
clone_size: .; d_call: TRBD1; v_call: TRBV9; j_call: TRBJ1-2; cdr3_nt: TGTGCCAGCAGCGTAGGAGCGACAGGGGACTATGGCTACACCTTC; cdr3_aa: CASSVGATGDYGYTF
clone_size: .; d_call: .; v_call: TRBV5-4; j_call: TRBJ1-2; cdr3_nt: TGTGCCAGCAGCGGAGAACACGGTGGCTTGGAGGGCTACACCTTC; cdr3_aa: CASSGEHGGLEGYTF
clone_size: .; d_call: TRBD2; v_call: TRBV19; j_call: TRBJ2-7; cdr3_nt: TGTGCCAGTAGTCACCCGGGGACTAGCGGGAAACGGGAGCAGTACTTC; cdr3_aa: CASSHPGTSGKREQYF
clone_size: .; d_call: .; v_call: TRBV2; j_call: TRBJ1-2; cdr3_nt: TGTGCCAGCAGGCCCGAAGCCAGGGACTATGGCTACACCTTC; cdr3_aa: CASRPEARDYGYTF
clone_size: .; d_call: .; v_call: TRBV6-5; j_call: TRBJ2-3; cdr3_nt: TGTGCCAGCAAACGTGAGGGGCGCACAGATACGCAGTATTTT; cdr3_aa: CASKREGRTDTQYF
clone_size: .; d_call: TRBD1; v_call: TRBV24-1; j_call: TRBJ2-3; cdr3_nt: TGTGCCACCAGTGCTATAGACAGGGACACAGATACGCAGTATTTT; cdr3_aa: CATSAIDRDTDTQYF
clone_size: .; d_call: .; v_call: TRBV5-5; j_call: TRBJ1-1; cdr3_nt: TGTGCCAGCAGCTTAGTTTGGGTGGGGCAGGGGAACACTGAAGCTTTCTTT; cdr3_aa: CASSLVWVGQGNTEAFF
clone_size: .; d_call: TRBD1; v_call: TRBV9; j_call: TRBJ1-6; cdr3_nt: TGTGCCAGCAGCCTGACCGGGACAGGGAGGGTACGTTCACCCCTCCACTTT; cdr3_aa: CASSLTGTGRVRSPLHF
clone_size: .; d_call: .; v_call: TRBV2; j_call: TRBJ1-3; cdr3_nt: TGTGCCAGCAGTGAATGGCAGGGTGGTTCTGGAAACACCATATATTTT; cdr3_aa: CASSEWQGGSGNTIYF
clone_size: .; d_call: .; v_call: TRBV5-8; j_call: TRBJ1-2; cdr3_nt: TGTGCCAGCAGCCGCGCAGGGGTGCACTCGGGCTATGGCTACACCTTC; cdr3_aa: CASSRAGVHSGYGYTF
clone_size: .; d_call: .; v_call: TRBV11-3; j_call: TRBJ2-7; cdr3_nt: TGTGCCAGCAGCTTCGGGGGTTATTACGAGCAGTACTTC; cdr3_aa: CASSFGGYYEQYF
clone_size: .; d_call: .; v_call: TRBV7-9; j_call: TRBJ2-5; cdr3_nt: TGTGCCACCTCCCGGTTCGGAGAGTGGGGGAACCAAGAGACCCAGTACTTC; cdr3_aa: CATSRFGEWGNQETQYF
clone_size: .; d_call: TRBD2; v_call: TRBV19; j_call: TRBJ2-1; cdr3_nt: TGTGCCAGTAGACCCGTAGCGGGAGTAAAACCGGGGTTTAAGAGGGATGAGCAGTTCTTC; cdr3_aa: CASRPVAGVKPGFKRDEQFF
clone_size: .; d_call: .; v_call: TRBV15; j_call: TRBJ2-1; cdr3_nt: TGTGCCACCAGCCCCCGGGCCTACAATGAGCAGTTCTTC; cdr3_aa: CATSPRAYNEQFF
clone_size: .; d_call: .; v_call: TRBV18; j_call: TRBJ1-1; cdr3_nt: TGTGCCAGCTCACCACCCGGGACGGCTCTTATTGAAGCTTTCTTT; cdr3_aa: CASSPPGTALIEAFF
clone_size: .; d_call: .; v_call: TRBV5-1; j_call: TRBJ1-6; cdr3_nt: TGCGCCAGCAGCTTGGCCGGGGGAAGAGATTCACCCCTCCACTTT; cdr3_aa: CASSLAGGRDSPLHF
clone_size: .; d_call: TRBD1; v_call: TRBV6-5; j_call: TRBJ1-5; cdr3_nt: TGTGCCAGCAGATTAGACAGGGCTAGCAATCAGCCCCAGCATTTT; cdr3_aa: CASRLDRASNQPQHF
clone_size: .; d_call: .; v_call: TRBV15; j_call: TRBJ2-6; cdr3_nt: TGTGCCACCAGCAAGGGGGGCTCTGGGGCCAACGTCCTGACTTTC; cdr3_aa: CATSKGGSGANVLTF
clone_size: .; d_call: .; v_call: TRBV7-2; j_call: TRBJ1-2; cdr3_nt: TGTGCCAGCAGCGTCTATATGGGACTGCCCTATGGCTACACCTTC; cdr3_aa: CASSVYMGLPYGYTF
clone_size: once; d_call: TRBD2; v_call: TRBV14; j_call: TRBJ2-1; cdr3_nt: TGTGCCAGCAGCCAACTAGCGGGATCAAATGAGCAGTTCTTC; cdr3_aa: CASSQLAGSNEQFF
clone_size: once; d_call: .; v_call: TRBV18; j_call: TRBJ1-1; cdr3_nt: TGTGCCAGCTCACCGCAGGGTCGACGGAACACTGAAGCTTTCTTT; cdr3_aa: CASSPQGRRNTEAFF
clone_size: .; d_call: .; v_call: TRBV28; j_call: TRBJ2-7; cdr3_nt: TGTGCCAGCAGTTTGGAGGGGCCTTCCTACGAGCAGTACTTC; cdr3_aa: CASSLEGPSYEQYF
clone_size: .; d_call: .; v_call: TRBV14; j_call: TRBJ1-2; cdr3_nt: TGTGCCAGCAGCCAAGAGTTGGGGGGCTATGGCTACACCTTC; cdr3_aa: CASSQELGGYGYTF
clone_size: .; d_call: .; v_call: TRBV2; j_call: TRBJ1-1; cdr3_nt: TGTGCCAGCAGTGAATGGGAGAACACTGAAGCTTTCTTT; cdr3_aa: CASSEWENTEAFF
clone_size: .; d_call: .; v_call: TRBV14; j_call: TRBJ1-2; cdr3_nt: TGTGCCAGCAGCCAAATTGATCCTTTCTATGGCTACACCTTC; cdr3_aa: CASSQIDPFYGYTF
clone_size: .; d_call: TRBD1; v_call: TRBV5-1; j_call: TRBJ1-1; cdr3_nt: TGCGCCAGCAGTTCAACAGGGGGAGGAACTGAAGCTTTCTTT; cdr3_aa: CASSSTGGGTEAFF
clone_size: once; d_call: .; v_call: TRBV21-1; j_call: TRBJ2-7; cdr3_nt: TGTGCCAGCGACCCCGTGGGGGAGGTCAGCTCCTACGAGCAGTACTTC; cdr3_aa: CASDPVGEVSSYEQYF
clone_size: .; d_call: TRBD1; v_call: TRBV5-4; j_call: TRBJ2-3; cdr3_nt: TGTGCCAGCAGCTCGCGACAGGGTGCGGATACGCAGTATTTT; cdr3_aa: CASSSRQGADTQYF
clone_size: .; d_call: .; v_call: TRBV7-2; j_call: TRBJ2-1; cdr3_nt: TGTGCCAGCAGCTTAGGTCTCTCTACTGTCTCCTACAATGAGCAGTTCTTC; cdr3_aa: CASSLGLSTVSYNEQFF
clone_size: medium-sized; d_call: .; v_call: TRBV10-1; j_call: TRBJ2-2; cdr3_nt: TGCGCCAGCAGTGAGTCTCCCGACTCCGCCGGGGAGCTGTTTTTT; cdr3_aa: CASSESPDSAGELFF
clone_size: few; d_call: .; v_call: TRBV9; j_call: TRBJ2-2; cdr3_nt: TGTGCCAGCAGCGTAGACGTGGACGGCACCGGGGAGCTGTTTTTT; cdr3_aa: CASSVDVDGTGELFF
clone_size: .; d_call: TRBD1; v_call: TRBV19; j_call: TRBJ1-5; cdr3_nt: TGTGCCAGTGGACAGGGTATCAATCAGCCCCAGCATTTT; cdr3_aa: CASGQGINQPQHF
clone_size: .; d_call: TRBD2; v_call: TRBV9; j_call: TRBJ2-5; cdr3_nt: TGTGCCACCACGGATAGGGCTAGCGGGGCTAAGAGGCATCAAGAGACCCAGTACTTC; cdr3_aa: CATTDRASGAKRHQETQYF